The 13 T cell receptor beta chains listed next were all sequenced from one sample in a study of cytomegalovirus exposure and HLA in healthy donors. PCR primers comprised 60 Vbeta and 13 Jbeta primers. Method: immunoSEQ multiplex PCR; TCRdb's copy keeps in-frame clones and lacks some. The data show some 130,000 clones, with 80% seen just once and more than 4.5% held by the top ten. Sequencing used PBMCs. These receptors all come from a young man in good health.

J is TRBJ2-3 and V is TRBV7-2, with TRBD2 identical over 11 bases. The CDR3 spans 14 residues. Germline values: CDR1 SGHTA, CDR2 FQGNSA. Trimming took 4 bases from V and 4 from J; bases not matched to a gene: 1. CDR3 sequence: CASSSSGRSDTQYF. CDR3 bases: TGTGCCAGCAGCTCTAGCGGGAGGTCAGATACGCAGTATTTT. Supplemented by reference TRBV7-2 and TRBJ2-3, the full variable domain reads GAGVSQSPSNKVTEKGKDVELRCDPISGHTALYWYRQSLGQGLEFLIYFQGNSAPDKSGLPSDRFSAERTGGSVSTLTIQRTQQEDSAVYLCASSSSGRSDTQYFGPGTRLTVL.

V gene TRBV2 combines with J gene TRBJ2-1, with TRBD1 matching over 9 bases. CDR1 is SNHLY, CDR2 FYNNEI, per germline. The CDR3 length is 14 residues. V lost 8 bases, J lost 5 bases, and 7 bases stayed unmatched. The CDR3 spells CASPRDRANNEQFF. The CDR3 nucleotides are TGTGCCAGCCCCCGGGACAGGGCTAACAATGAGCAGTTCTTC.

The CDR3 loop is CASSYTPAGFHEQYF. The CDR3 bases are TGTGCCAGCAGTTATACCCCTGCAGGGTTTCACGAGCAGTACTTC. The chain couples TRBV6-5 to TRBJ2-7, with D perhaps matching TRBD1 (5 bases). The CDR3 sequence is 15 residues long. Germline lookup yields CDR1 MNHEY and CDR2 SVGAGI. Trimming left V 3 bases short and J 5 bases short, with 17 bases between.

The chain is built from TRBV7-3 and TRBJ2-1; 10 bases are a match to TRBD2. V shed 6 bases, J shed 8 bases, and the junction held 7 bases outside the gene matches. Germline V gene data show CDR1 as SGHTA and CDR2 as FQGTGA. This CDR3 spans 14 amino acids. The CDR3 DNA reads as TGTGCCAGCAGGCAGCGGGAGGGGTCCCATGAGCAGTTCTTC. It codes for CASRQREGSHEQFF.

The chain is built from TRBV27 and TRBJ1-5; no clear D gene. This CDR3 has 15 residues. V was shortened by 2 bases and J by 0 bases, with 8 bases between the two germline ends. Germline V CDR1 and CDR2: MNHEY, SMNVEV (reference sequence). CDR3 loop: CASSLGHSSNQPQHF. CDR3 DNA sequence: TGTGCCAGCAGTTTAGGCCACAGTAGCAATCAGCCCCAGCATTTT.

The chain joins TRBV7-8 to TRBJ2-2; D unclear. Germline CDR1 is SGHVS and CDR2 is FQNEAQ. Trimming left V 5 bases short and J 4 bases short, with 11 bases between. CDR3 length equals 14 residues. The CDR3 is CASSTIISTGELFF. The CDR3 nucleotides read TGTGCCAGCAGCACTATAATATCCACCGGGGAGCTGTTTTTT.

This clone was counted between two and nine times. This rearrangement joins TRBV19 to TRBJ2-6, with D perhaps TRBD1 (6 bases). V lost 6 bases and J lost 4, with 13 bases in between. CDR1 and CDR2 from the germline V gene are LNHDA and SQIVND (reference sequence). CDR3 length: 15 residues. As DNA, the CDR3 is TGTGCCAGTAGATCGGACAGTTCCGGGGCCAACGTCCTGACTTTC. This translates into CASRSDSSGANVLTF.

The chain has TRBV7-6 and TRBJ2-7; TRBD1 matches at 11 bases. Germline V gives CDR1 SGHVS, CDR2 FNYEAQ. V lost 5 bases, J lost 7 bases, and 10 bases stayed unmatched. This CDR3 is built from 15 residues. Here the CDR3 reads CASSLIGTGGEEQYF. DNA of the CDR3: TGTGCCAGCAGCCTCATTGGGACAGGGGGTGAAGAGCAGTACTTC.

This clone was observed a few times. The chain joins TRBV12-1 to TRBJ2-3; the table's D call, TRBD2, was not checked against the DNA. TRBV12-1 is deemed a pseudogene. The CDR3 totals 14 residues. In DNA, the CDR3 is TGTGCCAGCAGCTCCCGGGAGGAGGAGGATACGCAGTATTTT. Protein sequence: CASSSREEEDTQYF.

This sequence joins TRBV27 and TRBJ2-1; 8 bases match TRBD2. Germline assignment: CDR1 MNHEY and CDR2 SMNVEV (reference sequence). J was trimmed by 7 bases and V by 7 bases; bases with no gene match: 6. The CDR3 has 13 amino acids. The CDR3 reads CASKSGRWNEQFF. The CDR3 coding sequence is TGTGCCAGCAAAAGCGGGAGATGGAATGAGCAGTTCTTC.

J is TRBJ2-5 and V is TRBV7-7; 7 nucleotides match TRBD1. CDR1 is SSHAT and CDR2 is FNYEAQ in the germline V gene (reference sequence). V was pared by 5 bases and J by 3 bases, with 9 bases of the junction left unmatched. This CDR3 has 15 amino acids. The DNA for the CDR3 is TGTGCCAGCAGCAAAGGGGCGCAGGGGGAAGAGACCCAGTACTTC. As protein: CASSKGAQGEETQYF.

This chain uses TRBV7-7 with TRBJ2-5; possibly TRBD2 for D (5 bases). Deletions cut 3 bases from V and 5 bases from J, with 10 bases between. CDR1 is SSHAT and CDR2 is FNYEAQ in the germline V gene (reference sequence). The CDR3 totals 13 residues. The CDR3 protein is CASSFGEYETQYF. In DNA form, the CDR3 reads TGTGCCAGCAGCTTTGGGGAGTACGAGACCCAGTACTTC.

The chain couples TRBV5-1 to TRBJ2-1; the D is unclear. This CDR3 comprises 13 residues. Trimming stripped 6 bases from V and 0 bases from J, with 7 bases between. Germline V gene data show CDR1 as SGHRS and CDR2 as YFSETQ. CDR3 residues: CASTASSYNEQFF. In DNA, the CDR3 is TGCGCCAGCACGGCTAGCTCCTACAATGAGCAGTTCTTC.